What follows is one T cell receptor beta chain and its context. There are a few counts of this clonotype. No antigen is known for it. Qualities for individual bases were not recorded, and no much larger clone is one base off. Systemically healthy Caucasian individuals from Russia, some 40 in total and aged roughly 6 to 100 years, were included as donors. Ten milliliters of peripheral blood were drawn from each donor into EDTA-treated Vacutainer tubes. Ficoll-Paque density-gradient centrifugation was used to isolate PBMCs, with at least 7 million per sample. Total RNA, at least 6 micrograms per sample, was extracted from PBMCs with Trizol reagent. For every donor, flow cytometry on a PBMC aliquot measured the percentage of naive CD45RAhigh/CD27high T cells. From cysteine to phenylalanine, the CDR3 is 15 amino acids long. Kept here is only the CDR3 DNA, which spans 45 bases and is read in frame from base 1. Trimming leaves V shorter by 4 bases and J shorter by 5 bases, with the junction holding 8 bases beyond the gene matches.

This entry belongs to a study of blood T cells in healthy people across ages (dated by TCRdb to about 2015). In the study overall: In model experiments, template switching captured about one uniquely barcoded TCR beta cDNA molecule for every two T cells. Using deep sequencing normalized with unique cDNA molecular identifiers, the study measured how TCR beta repertoire diversity changes with age. Donors were grouped into four age groups: young (average roughly 17 years), middle-aged (approximately 41), aged (over 55) and long-lived (around 80). To avoid experimental bias, donors of different ages were distributed randomly across sequencing lanes. The study analyzed two additional independent replicas of 1 million unique cDNA reads from the same blood draw for two donors, one aged 18 to 30 and one aged 80 or older. What the research found in general, with its limitations: Since profiling was done on bulk unsorted PBMCs, naive and antigen-experienced compartments could not be conclusively compared. Estimates of total diversity based on one million sequenced T cells were considered lower bounds and underestimates. The long-lived group showed more naive CD4+ T cells, fewer expanded clones and increased TCR diversity than the aged group, suggesting age selection. There was a strong correlation between observed TCR beta diversity and the percentage of naive T cells measured by flow cytometry. As age increased, observed TCR beta diversity per million T cells dropped in a roughly linear way, and a significant reduction was already evident by age 40. The CMV infection status of donors was not known, potentially confounding age-related changes in expanded clonotypes.

Library creation used 5' RACE. Sequencing relied on an Illumina HiSeq 2500. A second PCR of 7 to 11 cycles was performed with a sample-barcoded 5' primer and a J-beta primer mix. A template-switch 5' adaptor carrying 12 random nucleotides introduced a unique molecular identifier onto each TCR beta cDNA molecule. Each sample yielded at least 2.5 million CDR3-containing paired-end reads. The Mint cDNA synthesis kit, primed by a TRBC-specific oligonucleotide, was used to synthesize first-strand cDNA from all RNA. Following uracil-DNA glycosylase treatment, a first 18-cycle PCR with universal primers M1SS and BC2_uni_R was performed on all cDNA. Per the source publication's procedure: Normalization of each sample was performed by random selection of 1 million high-quality reads, each carrying a distinct molecular identifier. Instead of being binned into consensus sequences, reads with shared molecular identifiers were discarded. CDR3 identification, clonotype clustering and error correction used MiTCR with a Q25 quality threshold and the strictest error-elimination algorithm. A nonparametric unseen species model with Euler transformation was used to estimate lower-bound total TCR beta diversity. Using fastp trimming at Q25 and MiXCR clonotype assembly, TCRdb reanalyzed the public sequencing data and kept in-frame beta chains. Duplicate CDR3 protein sequences are folded into a single record with the most common DNA and genes. It is TCRdb's table, rather than the study itself, that gives the V and J calls and clone size. The sample table records about 620,000 distinct CDR3 sequences; around 21% of these occur just once. Roughly 3.7% of the sample is taken by the ten largest.

This TCR was sampled from a man between 65 and 85 years old in good health. The sequencing input was blood. This receptor chain uses TRBV12-3 or TRBV12-4 and TRBJ2-7, and 10 junction bases match TRBD2. DNA sequence: TGTGCCAGCAGTTCGATGCCTAGCGGGAGCGACGAGCAGTACTTC. This sequence encodes CASSSMPSGSDEQYF.